Presented here are 18 T cell receptor beta chains from one specimen sequenced in a study of blood T cells in healthy people across ages. For the second PCR, which ran for about 6 to 11 cycles, a sample-barcoded 5' primer and a J-beta primer mix were used. TCRdb analysed the 5' RACE reads with MiXCR anew, one entry per CDR3 protein. The table lists about 540,000 distinct CDR3 sequences, 24% of them singletons. This sample also appeared in a second study, on T cells of mothers and their children.

The material sequenced was blood. These receptors were obtained from a boy aged 5-17 years in good health.

The CDR3 nucleotides are TGCAGTGCTAGCCAACTAGCGGGGGGGCTTAACGGGGAGCTGTTTTTT. This codes for CSASQLAGGLNGELFF. This chain uses TRBV20-1 with TRBJ2-2, with TRBD2 identical over 13 bases. CDR3 size: 16 residues. Germline CDR1 DFQATT, CDR2 SNEGSKA (reference sequence). Trimming cost V 3 bases and J 7 bases; bases outside gene matches: 8.

This clonotype was counted only a few times. The chain links TRBV7-9 to TRBJ2-7; 10 positions agree with TRBD1. The V and J ends lost 5 bases and 4 bases, in that order; junction bases with no gene match: 8. The CDR3 runs to 15 residues. Germline V gene data show CDR1 as SEHNR and CDR2 as FQNEAQ (reference sequence). The CDR3 protein is CASSRPGTGVYEQYF. CDR3 DNA: TGTGCCAGCAGCAGACCCGGGACAGGGGTGTACGAGCAGTACTTC.

This clonotype was recorded at least ten times. The rearrangement links TRBV20-1 to TRBJ2-7; 8 bases align to TRBD2. The length of the CDR3 is 14 residues. In germline, CDR1 is DFQATT, CDR2 SNEGSKA (reference sequence). After removal of 0 bases from V and 5 bases from J, the junction contained 6 bases not matched to a gene. The CDR3 sequence is CSARDPAGGNEQYF. CDR3 DNA: TGCAGTGCTAGAGATCCGGCGGGGGGTAACGAGCAGTACTTC.

J is TRBJ1-1 and V is TRBV18; perhaps TRBD1 as D (5 bases). Trimming cost V 2 bases and J 6 bases, with 13 bases left between them. The CDR3 loop spans 14 amino acids. The germline CDR1 and CDR2 sequences are KGHSH and LQKENI. CDR3 region: CASSPLGGEAEAFF. The CDR3 nucleotides are TGTGCCAGCTCACCATTGGGGGGAGAGGCTGAAGCTTTCTTT.

This chain connects TRBV29-1 to TRBJ2-7, with 8 bases that match TRBD2. Germline V gene lookup returns CDR1 SQVTM and CDR2 ANQGSEA. The CDR3 is 13 amino acids. V was pared by 4 bases and J by 1 base, with 3 bases of the junction left unmatched. The CDR3 region is CSVVTSGSYEQYF. The DNA for the CDR3 is TGCAGCGTTGTCACTAGCGGATCCTACGAGCAGTACTTC.

The chain links TRBV5-1 to TRBJ2-3; D unclear. Germline CDR1 SGHRS, CDR2 YFSETQ. This CDR3 spans 16 amino acids. Trimming removed 4 bases from V and 2 bases from J, with 17 bases in between. In nucleotides, the CDR3 is TGCGCCAGCAGCGACGTAACGTCGCGGACCACAGATACGCAGTATTTT. It specifies CASSDVTSRTTDTQYF.

The chain links TRBV2 to TRBJ2-1, with D tentatively TRBD1 or TRBD2 (6 bases each). Germline CDR1 is SNHLY and CDR2 is FYNNEI. The CDR3 covers 14 residues. The CDR3 sequence: CALRGGSSYNEQFF. As DNA, the CDR3 is TGTGCTCTCAGAGGGGGGAGCTCCTACAATGAGCAGTTCTTC.

The rearrangement joins TRBV29-1 to TRBJ2-1; 7 positions agree with TRBD1. The CDR3 totals 13 residues. The germline V gene encodes CDR1 SQVTM and CDR2 ANQGSEA. V lost 3 bases to trimming and J lost 6 bases; unmatched junction nucleotides: 5. This chain's CDR3 is CSVDKGALNEQFF. The CDR3 DNA reads as TGCAGCGTTGACAAGGGGGCGCTCAATGAGCAGTTCTTC.

This clonotype turned up a few times. This sequence joins TRBV18 and TRBJ1-2; 7 nucleotides match TRBD1. The CDR3 has 14 residues. The junction had 2 bases not matched to a gene; V was cut back by 2 bases and J by 2 bases. Germline CDR1 is KGHSH and CDR2 is LQKENI. This CDR3 reads CASSPEQGNYGYTF. The CDR3 DNA follows: TGTGCCAGCTCACCAGAACAGGGGAACTATGGCTACACCTTC.

This clonotype was recorded a few times. The rearrangement uses TRBV5-1 and TRBJ2-1, with D unresolved. The CDR3 is made up of 15 amino acids. Germline V gene lookup returns CDR1 SGHRS and CDR2 YFSETQ. The germline V and J ends were trimmed by 5 bases and 0 bases, with 12 bases remaining between them. Here the CDR3 DNA reads TGCGCCAGCAGAGCCGACGGAAGCTCCTACAATGAGCAGTTCTTC. The encoded protein is CASRADGSSYNEQFF.

J is TRBJ2-7 and V is TRBV24-1; D is possibly TRBD1 (6 bases). The CDR3 consists of 14 residues. The V end lost 3 bases, the J end lost 6 bases, and 14 bases lay between the germline ends. Germline V gives CDR1 KGHDR, CDR2 SFDVKD. The CDR3 DNA sequence: TGTGCCACCAGTGATACAGGGACAAGCGGCGAGCAGTACTTC. It is translated as CATSDTGTSGEQYF.

The table lists this clonotype with a few counts. V is TRBV18 and J is TRBJ2-1, with D possibly TRBD1 on 6 matching bases. Germline CDR1 KGHSH, CDR2 LQKENI. CDR3 length equals 16 residues. Trimming shortened V by 2 bases and J by 6 bases, and 17 bases separated the two germline ends. CDR3 in amino acids: CASSPGRDTVSNEQFF. The CDR3 coding sequence is TGTGCCAGCTCACCAGGCCGGGACACTGTCTCCAATGAGCAGTTCTTC.

The chain joins TRBV6-1 to TRBJ2-3; a possible D gene is TRBD2 (6 bases). The germline V and J ends were trimmed by 1 base and 1 base, with 9 bases remaining between them. In germline, CDR1 is MNHNS, CDR2 SASEGT. CDR3 length: 15 residues. Written as DNA, the CDR3 is TGTGCCAGCAGTGAAGGCCCTAGCGGCACAGATACGCAGTATTTT. Translation gives CASSEGPSGTDTQYF.

The table lists this clonotype with a few counts. The chain has TRBV29-1 and TRBJ2-3; the D call may be TRBD1 or TRBD2 (5 bases each). CDR1 and CDR2 (germline): SQVTM, ANQGSEA. CDR3 length: 9 amino acids. V was shortened by 6 bases and J by 9 bases, with 7 bases between the two germline ends. The CDR3 DNA sequence: TGCAGCGTGGGGGTAACGCAGTATTTT. Amino acids: CSVGVTQYF.

This clonotype was seen only once. The chain has TRBV5-5 and TRBJ2-7, with a possible D match to TRBD1 (6 bases). V was clipped by 1 base and J by 5 bases, with 13 bases between them. The germline V gene encodes CDR1 SGHKS and CDR2 YYEKEE (reference sequence). The CDR3 extends over 14 amino acids. The chain's CDR3 is CASSLLAGENEQYF. CDR3 sequence (DNA): TGTGCCAGCAGCTTGTTAGCAGGGGAAAACGAGCAGTACTTC.

The chain is built from TRBV12-3 or TRBV12-4 and TRBJ2-5, with 14 bases lining up with TRBD2. The CDR3 sequence is 17 residues long. J was trimmed by 1 base and V by 6 bases; bases with no gene match: 7. The CDR3 DNA follows: TGTGCCAGCAGCTCGGGAGGGACTAGCGGGAGCCAAGAGACCCAGTACTTC. It yields the protein CASSSGGTSGSQETQYF.

The V gene is TRBV29-1, the J gene TRBJ2-1; D is uncertain. Germline V gene sequence: CDR1 SQVTM, CDR2 ANQGSEA. Trimming pared 6 bases from V and 8 bases from J, leaving 20 bases between. The CDR3 length is 14 residues. Here the CDR3 reads CSVGYNPLRDEQFF. DNA for the CDR3: TGCAGCGTAGGGTATAACCCCTTACGGGATGAGCAGTTCTTC.

The V and J genes are TRBV5-8 and TRBJ2-4; D is unclear. This CDR3 has 16 residues. V was cut by 2 bases and J by 0 bases, with 12 bases left in between. Germline V gene sequence: CDR1 SGHTS, CDR2 YDEGEE. The CDR3 reads CASSFSYQLAKNIQYF. The CDR3 DNA sequence: TGTGCCAGCAGCTTTTCTTACCAGCTAGCCAAAAACATTCAGTACTTC. Supplemented by reference TRBV5-8 and TRBJ2-4, the full variable domain reads EAGVTQSPTHLIKTRGQQATLRCSPISGHTSVYWYQQALGLGLQFLLWYDEGEERNRGNFPPRFSGRQFPNYSSELNVNALELEDSALYLCASSFSYQLAKNIQYFGAGTRLSVL.